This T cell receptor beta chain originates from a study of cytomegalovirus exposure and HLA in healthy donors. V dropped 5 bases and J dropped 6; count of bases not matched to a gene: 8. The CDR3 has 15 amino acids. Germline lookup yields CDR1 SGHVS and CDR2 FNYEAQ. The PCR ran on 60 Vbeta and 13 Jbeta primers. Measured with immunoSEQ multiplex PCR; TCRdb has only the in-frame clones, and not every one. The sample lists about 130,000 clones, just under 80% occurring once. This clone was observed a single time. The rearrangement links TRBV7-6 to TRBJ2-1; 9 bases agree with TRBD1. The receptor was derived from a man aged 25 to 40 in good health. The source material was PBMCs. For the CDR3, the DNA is TGTGCCAGCAGCCCCGGGACAGGGAACAGCAATGAGCAGTTCTTC. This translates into CASSPGTGNSNEQFF. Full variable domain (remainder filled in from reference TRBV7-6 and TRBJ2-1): GAGVSQSPRYKVTKRGQDVALRCDPISGHVSLYWYRQALGQGPEFLTYFNYEAQQDKSGLPNDRFSAERPEGSISTLTIQRTEQRDSAMYRCASSPGTGNSNEQFFGPGTRLTVL.